This TCR beta chain was identified in a study of blood T cell repertoires in COVID-19. Study context: Spain, Italy and the United States supplied samples that represented acute and convalescent COVID-19. PBMCs, B-cell-depleted T cells, or T cells were the source of the cDNA or gDNA that made up the material.

In the original processing: Nucleated cell counts were estimated from reference gene primer amplification. TCRdb keeps only in-frame clones here, not all; method: immunoSEQ multiplex PCR. Clonal size and the V and J genes are those of that table, whereas D and trimming came from the DNA. This table has some 260,000 clones, 82% appearing once. Germline V CDR1 and CDR2: MRHNA, SNTAGT. Trimming removed 8 bases from V and 6 bases from J; junction bases left unmatched: 10. The CDR3 totals 15 residues. The V and J genes are TRBV6-4 and TRBJ2-2, with 9 bases identical to TRBD2. The source is a woman under 30 with acute or convalescent COVID-19. The sample was peripheral blood. The CDR3 DNA sequence: TGTGCCAGCCGATCCCAAGCGGGAGGTGCCGGGGAGCTGTTTTTT. Translation gives CASRSQAGGAGELFF.